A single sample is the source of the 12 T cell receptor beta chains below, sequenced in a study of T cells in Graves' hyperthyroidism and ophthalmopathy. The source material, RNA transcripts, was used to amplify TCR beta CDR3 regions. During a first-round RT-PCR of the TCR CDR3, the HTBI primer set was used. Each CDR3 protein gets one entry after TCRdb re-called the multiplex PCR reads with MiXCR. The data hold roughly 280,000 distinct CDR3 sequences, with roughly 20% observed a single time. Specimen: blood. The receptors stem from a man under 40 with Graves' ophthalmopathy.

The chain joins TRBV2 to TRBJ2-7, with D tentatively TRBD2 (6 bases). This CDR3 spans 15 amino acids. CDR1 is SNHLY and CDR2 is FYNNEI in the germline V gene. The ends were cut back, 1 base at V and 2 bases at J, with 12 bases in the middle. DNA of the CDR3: TGTGCCAGCAGTGAAGGTTGGAGGGAAACCTACGAGCAGTACTTC. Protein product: CASSEGWRETYEQYF.

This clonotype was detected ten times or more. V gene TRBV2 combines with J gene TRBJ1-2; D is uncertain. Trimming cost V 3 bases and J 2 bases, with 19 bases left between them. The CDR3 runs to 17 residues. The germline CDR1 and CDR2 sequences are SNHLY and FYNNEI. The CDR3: CASSEWLGNPTNYGYTF. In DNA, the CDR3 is TGTGCCAGCAGTGAGTGGTTAGGGAACCCGACCAACTATGGCTACACCTTC.

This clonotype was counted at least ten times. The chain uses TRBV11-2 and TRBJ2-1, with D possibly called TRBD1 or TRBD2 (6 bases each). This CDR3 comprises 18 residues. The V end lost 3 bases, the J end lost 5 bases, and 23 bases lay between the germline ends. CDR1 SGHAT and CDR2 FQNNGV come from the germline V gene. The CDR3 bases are TGTGCCAGCAGCTTTAACGGGGGCGGGCTCCCTCCAAACAATGAGCAGTTCTTC. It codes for CASSFNGGGLPPNNEQFF. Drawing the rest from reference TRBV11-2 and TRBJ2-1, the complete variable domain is EAGVAQSPRYKIIEKRQSVAFWCNPISGHATLYWYQQILGQGPKLLIQFQNNGVVDDSQLPKDRFSAERLKGVDSTLKIQPAKLEDSAVYLCASSFNGGGLPPNNEQFFGPGTRLTVL.

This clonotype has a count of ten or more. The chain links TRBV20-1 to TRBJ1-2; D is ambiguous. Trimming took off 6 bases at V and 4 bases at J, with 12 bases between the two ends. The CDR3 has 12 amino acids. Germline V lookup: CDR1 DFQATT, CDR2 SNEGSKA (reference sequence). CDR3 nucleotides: TGCAGTGCGGCCCGTCAGTCCTATGGCTACACCTTC. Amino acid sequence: CSAARQSYGYTF.

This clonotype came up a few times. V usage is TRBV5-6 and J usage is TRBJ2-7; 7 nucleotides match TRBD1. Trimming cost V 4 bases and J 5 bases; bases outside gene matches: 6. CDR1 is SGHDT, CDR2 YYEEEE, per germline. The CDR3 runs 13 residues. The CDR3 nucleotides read TGTGCCAGCAGCAAACAGGGGAACAACGAGCAGTACTTC. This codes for CASSKQGNNEQYF.

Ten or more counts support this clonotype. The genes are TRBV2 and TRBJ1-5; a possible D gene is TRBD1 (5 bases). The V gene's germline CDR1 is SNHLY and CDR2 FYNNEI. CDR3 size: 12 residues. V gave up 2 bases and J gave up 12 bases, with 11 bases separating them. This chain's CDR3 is CASSEQGSLQHF. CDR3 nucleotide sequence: TGTGCCAGCAGTGAACAGGGAAGTCTCCAGCATTTT. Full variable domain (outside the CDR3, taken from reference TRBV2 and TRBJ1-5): EPEVTQTPSHQVTQMGQEVILRCVPISNHLYFYWYRQILGQKVEFLVSFYNNEISEKSEIFDDQFSVERPDGSNFTLKIRSTKLEDSAMYFCASSEQGSLQHFGDGTRLSIL.

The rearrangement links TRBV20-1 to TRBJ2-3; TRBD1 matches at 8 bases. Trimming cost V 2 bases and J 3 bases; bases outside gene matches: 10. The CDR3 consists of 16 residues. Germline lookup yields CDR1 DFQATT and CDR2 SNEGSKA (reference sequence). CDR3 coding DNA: TGCAGTGCTAGAAAAGCAGGGGGCGCGGATACAGATACGCAGTATTTT. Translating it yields CSARKAGGADTDTQYF.

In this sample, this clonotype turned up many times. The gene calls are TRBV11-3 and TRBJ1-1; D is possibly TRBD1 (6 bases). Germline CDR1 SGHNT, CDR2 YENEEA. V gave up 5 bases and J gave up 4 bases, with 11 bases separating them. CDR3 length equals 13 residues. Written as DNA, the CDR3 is TGTGCCAGCAGCCCCCGGACAGCCACTGAAGCTTTCTTT. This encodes CASSPRTATEAFF.

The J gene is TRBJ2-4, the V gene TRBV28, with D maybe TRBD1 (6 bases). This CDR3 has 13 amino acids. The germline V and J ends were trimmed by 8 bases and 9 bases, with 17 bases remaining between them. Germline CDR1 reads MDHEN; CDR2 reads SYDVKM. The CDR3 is CASGKTGLLIQYF. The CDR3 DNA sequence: TGTGCCAGCGGCAAGACAGGACTTCTCATTCAGTACTTC. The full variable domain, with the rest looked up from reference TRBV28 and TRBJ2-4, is DVKVTQSSRYLVKRTGEKVFLECVQDMDHENMFWYRQDPGLGLRLIYFSYDVKMKEKGDIPEGYSVSREKKERFSLILESASTNQTSMYLCASGKTGLLIQYFGAGTRLSVL.

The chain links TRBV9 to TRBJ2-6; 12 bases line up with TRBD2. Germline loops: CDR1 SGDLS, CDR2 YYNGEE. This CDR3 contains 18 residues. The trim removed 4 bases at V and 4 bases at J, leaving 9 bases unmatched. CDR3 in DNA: TGTGCCAGCAGCACCAGACTAGCGGGAGTTTCCGGGGCCAACGTCCTGACTTTC. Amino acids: CASSTRLAGVSGANVLTF.

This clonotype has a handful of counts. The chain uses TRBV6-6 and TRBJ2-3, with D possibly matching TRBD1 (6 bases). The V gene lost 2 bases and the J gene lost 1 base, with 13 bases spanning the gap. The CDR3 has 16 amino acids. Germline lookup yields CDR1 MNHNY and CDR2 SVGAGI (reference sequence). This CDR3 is CASSYGGPWGTDTQYF. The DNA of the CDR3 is TGTGCCAGCAGTTACGGGGGCCCTTGGGGCACAGATACGCAGTATTTT.

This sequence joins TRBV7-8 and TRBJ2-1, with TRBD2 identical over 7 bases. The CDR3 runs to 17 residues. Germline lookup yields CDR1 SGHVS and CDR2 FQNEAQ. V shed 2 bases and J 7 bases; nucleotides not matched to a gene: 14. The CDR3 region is CASSLQLRGGSGNEQFF. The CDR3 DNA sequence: TGTGCCAGCAGCTTACAGCTTCGGGGCGGGAGTGGAAATGAGCAGTTCTTC.